This T cell receptor (beta chain) is drawn from a study of blood T cell repertoires in COVID-19. Profiled with immunoSEQ multiplex PCR; TCRdb holds only in-frame clones, not every one. Counted here are some 66,000 clones, about 90% occurring once; the ten biggest clones make up around 7%. This CDR3 spans 15 amino acids. Germline V CDR1 and CDR2: SGDLS, YYNGEE. The ends lost 4 bases at V and 2 bases at J; junction bases unmatched: 6. The sequenced sample consisted of peripheral blood. The clonotype was recovered from a human donor in a cohort sampled during active COVID-19. The rearrangement uses TRBV9 and TRBJ2-1; 7 nucleotides match TRBD2. CDR3 DNA sequence: TGTGCCAGCAGCCCCCGGACTAGTCCCTACAATGAGCAGTTCTTC. Its translation is CASSPRTSPYNEQFF.